Listed below are T cell receptor beta chains from one sample, sequenced in a study of T cell responses to AZD1222 COVID-19 vaccine. The table came from immunoSEQ multiplex PCR; TCRdb's copy has only in-frame clones and leaves some out. The repertoire holds approximately 100,000 clones, with 85% to 90% as singletons. The specimen comprised peripheral blood, sampled on day 0 of AZD1222 vaccination. The receptors were sampled from an adult in good health. The CDR3 runs from the conserved cysteine through the conserved F or W. The order of the fields is V gene, D gene, clone size, J gene, CDR3 protein, CDR3 DNA. The D gene is left open where the match is weak. Clone size appears in some rows only: once, few, many, or a class for an expanded clone.

TRBV7-2	-	-	TRBJ1-1	CASSLRSGVGTEAFF	TGTGCCAGCAGCTTAAGGTCAGGGGTCGGCACTGAAGCTTTCTTT
TRBV19	-	-	TRBJ1-1	CASNTGITEAFF	TGTGCCAGTAATACAGGGATCACTGAAGCTTTCTTT
TRBV5-1	TRBD1	-	TRBJ2-1	CASSLGQGVNEQFF	TGCGCCAGCAGCTTGGGTCAGGGGGTCAATGAGCAGTTCTTC
TRBV11-2	TRBD1	-	TRBJ2-1	CASSPNRQGWNEQFF	TGTGCCAGCAGCCCAAACCGACAGGGCTGGAATGAGCAGTTCTTC
TRBV6-6	-	-	TRBJ1-5	CASSQRGGVSNQPQHF	TGTGCCAGCAGTCAGCGGGGGGGTGTCAGCAATCAGCCCCAGCATTTT
TRBV5-4	TRBD1	-	TRBJ2-2	CASSRDRGNTGELFF	TGTGCCAGCAGCAGGGACAGGGGGAATACCGGGGAGCTGTTTTTT
TRBV5-1	TRBD2	-	TRBJ2-3	CASSPGLTQDTQYF	TGCGCCAGCAGCCCGGGACTAACCCAGGATACGCAGTATTTT
TRBV6-5	-	-	TRBJ2-3	CASIERNTDTQYF	TGTGCCAGCATCGAGCGGAACACAGATACGCAGTATTTT
TRBV11-2	-	few	TRBJ1-6	CASSLGTHYNSPLHF	TGTGCCAGCAGCTTAGGGACACATTATAATTCACCCCTCCACTTT
TRBV27	-	-	TRBJ2-3	CASNKQGITDTQYF	TGTGCCAGCAATAAACAAGGAATCACAGATACGCAGTATTTT
TRBV5-1	TRBD1	-	TRBJ2-1	CASSLSGTGVMNEQFF	TGCGCCAGCAGCTTGTCCGGGACAGGGGTAATGAATGAGCAGTTCTTC
TRBV5-6	-	-	TRBJ1-1	CASSGRDLWNTEAFF	TGTGCCAGCAGCGGCCGGGACTTATGGAACACTGAAGCTTTCTTT
TRBV4-1	-	few	TRBJ2-1	CASSQGVDLYNEQFF	TGCGCCAGCAGCCAAGGTGTCGACTTATACAATGAGCAGTTCTTC
TRBV4-1	-	-	TRBJ1-5	CASSHLGGSNQPQHF	TGCGCCAGCAGCCACCTAGGAGGGAGCAATCAGCCCCAGCATTTT
TRBV6-5	-	-	TRBJ2-5	CASSYSRSGRETQYF	TGTGCCAGCAGTTACTCGAGATCAGGGAGGGAGACCCAGTACTTC
TRBV29-1	-	few	TRBJ1-2	CSVDWSETYGYTF	TGCAGCGTTGATTGGTCAGAAACTTATGGCTACACCTTC
TRBV14	-	-	TRBJ1-1	CASSRLTGNTEAFF	TGTGCCAGCAGCCGGTTGACGGGTAACACTGAAGCTTTCTTT
TRBV10-3	-	once	TRBJ1-4	CAISESGGAEKLFF	TGTGCCATCAGTGAGTCCGGTGGGGCAGAAAAACTGTTTTTT
TRBV27	TRBD2	-	TRBJ2-1	CASTTQERRLAGREQFF	TGTGCCAGCACCACCCAGGAGCGCAGGCTAGCGGGACGAGAGCAGTTCTTC
TRBV7-2	TRBD2	-	TRBJ2-1	CASSLAGTSGGYNEQFF	TGTGCCAGCAGCTTAGCTGGGACTAGCGGGGGGTACAATGAGCAGTTCTTC
TRBV9	-	once	TRBJ2-3	CASSVLPSTDTQYF	TGTGCCAGCAGCGTACTACCTTCCACAGATACGCAGTATTTT
TRBV21-1	-	once	TRBJ2-7	CASSKNTSDRDVYEQYF	TGTGCCAGCAGCAAAAACACCTCGGACAGGGACGTTTACGAGCAGTACTTC
TRBV19	-	-	TRBJ1-5	CASSIAGAQPQHF	TGTGCCAGTAGTATAGCGGGGGCTCAGCCCCAGCATTTT
TRBV11-2	-	-	TRBJ1-1	CASNGRRAEAFF	TGTGCCAGCAACGGGAGGAGGGCTGAAGCTTTCTTT
TRBV29-1	-	-	TRBJ1-1	CSVDDGKSTEAFF	TGCAGCGTTGACGACGGGAAAAGTACTGAAGCTTTCTTT
TRBV2	-	-	TRBJ1-5	CASSGPGGAQHF	TGTGCCAGCAGTGGTCCCGGAGGAGCCCAGCATTTT
TRBV5-1	TRBD2	-	TRBJ2-3	CASRPAGGRTDTQYF	TGCGCCAGCAGGCCGGCGGGGGGCCGCACAGATACGCAGTATTTT
TRBV14	TRBD1	-	TRBJ1-2	CASSASLTGGAEGYTF	TGTGCCAGCAGCGCTTCATTAACAGGGGGCGCGGAAGGCTACACCTTC
TRBV25-1	-	-	TRBJ2-3	CASTEGGRTDTQYF	TGTGCCAGCACCGAAGGCGGACGCACAGATACGCAGTATTTT
TRBV27	TRBD2	-	TRBJ2-7	CASRGSGTAGTYEQYF	TGTGCCAGCAGGGGGAGCGGGACCGCGGGGACCTACGAGCAGTACTTC
TRBV30	-	-	TRBJ2-3	CAWNGASDTQYF	TGTGCCTGGAACGGTGCCTCAGATACGCAGTATTTT
TRBV5-1	TRBD1	-	TRBJ2-1	CASSLTGSYNEQFF	TGCGCCAGCAGTTTGACAGGGTCCTACAATGAGCAGTTCTTC
TRBV3-1/TRBV3-2	-	-	TRBJ1-3	CASSQGSQTGNTIYF	TGTGCCAGCAGCCAAGGTTCCCAGACGGGAAACACCATATATTTT
TRBV4-1	TRBD2	-	TRBJ2-1	CASSRTSGGALYNEQFF	TGCGCCAGCAGCCGGACTAGCGGGGGGGCTTTATACAATGAGCAGTTCTTC
TRBV5-8	-	-	TRBJ1-2	CASSLAVFEELYGYTF	TGTGCCAGCAGCTTGGCAGTTTTCGAAGAACTCTATGGCTACACCTTC
TRBV4-2	-	-	TRBJ1-3	CASSQASQGGGNTIYF	TGTGCCAGCAGCCAAGCGTCGCAGGGCGGGGGAAACACCATATATTTT
TRBV10-3	TRBD2	-	TRBJ2-1	CAISEGLAGPYNEQFF	TGTGCCATCAGTGAGGGGCTAGCGGGGCCATACAATGAGCAGTTCTTC
TRBV9	TRBD2	-	TRBJ2-7	CASSIGEGYEQYF	TGTGCCAGCAGCATCGGGGAGGGCTACGAGCAGTACTTC
TRBV28	-	-	TRBJ2-3	CASSRALRTDTQYF	TGTGCCAGCAGCCGAGCCTTGCGCACAGATACGCAGTATTTT
TRBV30	-	-	TRBJ1-2	CAWSFGNGYGYTF	TGTGCCTGGAGTTTCGGGAATGGCTATGGCTACACCTTC
TRBV28	-	once	TRBJ2-1	CATRTTKSSYNEQFF	TGTGCCACTAGGACTACCAAGAGCTCCTACAATGAGCAGTTCTTC
TRBV7-2	-	-	TRBJ1-1	CASSPLRDLEAFF	TGTGCCAGCAGCCCCCTCAGAGACCTTGAAGCTTTCTTT
TRBV29-1	-	-	TRBJ1-1	CSVATRTGGTEAFF	TGCAGCGTCGCCACCAGAACGGGGGGTACTGAAGCTTTCTTT
TRBV18	TRBD1	-	TRBJ1-1	CASSPTGQNTEAFF	TGTGCCAGCTCGCCGACAGGGCAGAACACTGAAGCTTTCTTT
TRBV6-5	-	-	TRBJ1-6	CASREGGGALHF	TGTGCCAGCAGGGAGGGAGGGGGTGCCCTCCACTTT
TRBV4-1	TRBD2	-	TRBJ2-7	CASSQALGAGGTYEQYF	TGCGCCAGCAGCCAAGCCCTAGGGGCGGGAGGGACCTACGAGCAGTACTTC